The rows below give T cell receptor beta chains drawn from one sample of a study of cytomegalovirus exposure and HLA in healthy donors. TCRdb's copy holds only in-frame clones and misses some; the assay was immunoSEQ multiplex PCR. The data hold more than 150,000 clones, with approximately 73% observed a single time. Source material: PBMCs. Every receptor here comes from a woman aged 25 to 39 in good health and CMV-seropositive. Both conserved end residues are part of each CDR3. D genes are given only for firm matches. Size tells how often a clone was seen (once, few, many) or the class of an expanded clone, and some rows leave it out.

- | few | 14 | TRBJ1-6 | TRBV6-5 | TGTGCCAGCAGACGGACAGCTGATAATTCACCCCTCCACTTT | CASRRTADNSPLHF
- | few | 12 | TRBJ2-7 | TRBV5-4 | TGTGCCAGCAGCTTAGACTCCCGGGAGCAGTACTTC | CASSLDSREQYF
TRBD2 | few | 18 | TRBJ2-7 | TRBV9 | TGTGCCAGCAGCGTAGGGGCTAGCGGGGGGCCAAGCTCCTACGAGCAGTACTTC | CASSVGASGGPSSYEQYF
TRBD1 | - | 13 | TRBJ1-2 | TRBV5-1 | TGCGCCAGCAGACAGGGGGTTAACTATGGCTACACCTTC | CASRQGVNYGYTF
- | - | 15 | TRBJ1-4 | TRBV30 | TGTGCCTGGAGTCTTACTTTGGGGGCCAATGAAAAACTGTTTTTT | CAWSLTLGANEKLFF
- | few | 15 | TRBJ1-2 | TRBV5-6 | TGTGCCAGCAGCCTGGGCACTAGAGGGAACTATGGCTACACCTTC | CASSLGTRGNYGYTF
- | few | 14 | TRBJ1-2 | TRBV5-6 | TGTGCCAGCAGTTACGCACAGGGAGTAAATGGCTACACCTTC | CASSYAQGVNGYTF
TRBD1 | few | 17 | TRBJ2-7 | TRBV28 | TGTGCCAGCAGTTCGCCGGACTGGGACAGGGGGCTGGACGAGCAGTACTTC | CASSSPDWDRGLDEQYF
- | - | 15 | TRBJ1-5 | TRBV10-2 | TGCGCCAGCAGCCCTGGGGAGAGAGGCAATCAGCCCCAGCATTTT | CASSPGERGNQPQHF
- | - | 14 | TRBJ2-7 | TRBV7-2 | TGTGCCAGCAGCTTGGACGGGGTTTCCTACGAGCAGTACTTC | CASSLDGVSYEQYF
- | - | 13 | TRBJ2-3 | TRBV14 | TGTGCCAGCAGTATGTATCGCACAGATACGCAGTATTTT | CASSMYRTDTQYF
- | - | 14 | TRBJ1-5 | TRBV7-6 | TGTGCCAGCAGCCCCGGGGGGCTCAATCAGCCCCAGCATTTT | CASSPGGLNQPQHF
TRBD1 | few | 16 | TRBJ2-3 | TRBV5-1 | TGCGCCAGCAGCGCAGGACAGGGTGGTAGCACAGATACGCAGTATTTT | CASSAGQGGSTDTQYF
- | - | 15 | TRBJ1-2 | TRBV4-3 | TGCGCCAGCAGCCAAGAACTTGAGGGTTCCAATGGCTACACCTTC | CASSQELEGSNGYTF
- | once | 15 | TRBJ1-2 | TRBV9 | TGTGCCAGCAGCGTCGGACAGACGATAAACTATGGCTACACCTTC | CASSVGQTINYGYTF
- | - | 19 | TRBJ2-2 | TRBV5-1 | TGCGCCAGCAGCCAGTTAAGTCAGGGGGGCCTTCCCTTCACCGGGGAGCTGTTTTTT | CASSQLSQGGLPFTGELFF
TRBD2 | - | 15 | TRBJ2-2 | TRBV15 | TGTGCCACCAGAACAAGCGGGGGGCCCACCGGGGAGCTGTTTTTT | CATRTSGGPTGELFF
- | - | 11 | TRBJ1-2 | TRBV5-6 | TGTGCCAGCAGCTTAGGGAGTGGCTACACCTTC | CASSLGSGYTF
- | few | 14 | TRBJ2-7 | TRBV6-6 | TGTGCCAGCAGTTACTCCGACAGCTCCTACGAGCAGTACTTC | CASSYSDSSYEQYF
TRBD1 | - | 14 | TRBJ1-2 | TRBV28 | TGTGCCAGCAGCCGGGACAGCGGGGGCTATGGCTACACCTTC | CASSRDSGGYGYTF
TRBD1 | - | 15 | TRBJ2-7 | TRBV18 | TGTGCCAGCTCACCACGAGGTCCAGGGGGCTACGAGCAGTACTTC | CASSPRGPGGYEQYF
- | - | 18 | TRBJ1-1 | TRBV27 | TGTGCCAGCAGTTCCGGATTTGGCCGGGGGAGGGGGGGTACTGAAGCTTTCTTT | CASSSGFGRGRGGTEAFF
- | - | 13 | TRBJ2-7 | TRBV4-2 | TGTGCCAGCAGCCAAGATCTAGAAGGCGAGCAGTACTTC | CASSQDLEGEQYF
TRBD1 | few | 15 | TRBJ1-2 | TRBV7-6 | TGTGCCAGCAGCAAGTCGGACAGGGGGAACTATGGCTACACCTTC | CASSKSDRGNYGYTF
- | - | 16 | TRBJ2-1 | TRBV7-2 | TGTGCCAGCAGCTTAATCTCTCCCAGCTCCTACAATGAGCAGTTCTTC | CASSLISPSSYNEQFF
TRBD1 | - | 16 | TRBJ2-3 | TRBV7-8 | TGTGCCAGCAGCCGACAGGGGACCCCTAGCACAGATACGCAGTATTTT | CASSRQGTPSTDTQYF
- | - | 17 | TRBJ1-4 | TRBV10-3 | TGTGCCATCAGTGAGTCCGCCTCAGGGATAGCTAATGAAAAACTGTTTTTT | CAISESASGIANEKLFF
TRBD1 | few | 16 | TRBJ1-5 | TRBV27 | TGTGCCAGCAGTTCCTACGGACAGGGCAGCAATCAGCCCCAGCATTTT | CASSSYGQGSNQPQHF
- | few | 13 | TRBJ2-3 | TRBV15 | TGTGCCACCAGCAGAGATAGACTAGATACGCAGTATTTT | CATSRDRLDTQYF
- | - | 13 | TRBJ1-5 | TRBV5-4 | TGTGCCAGCAGCTTGGATGTAAATCAGCCCCAGCATTTT | CASSLDVNQPQHF
TRBD1 | - | 15 | TRBJ1-4 | TRBV4-1 | TGCGCCAGCAGCTACCGACAGGGCAATAATGAAAAACTGTTTTTT | CASSYRQGNNEKLFF
- | - | 16 | TRBJ2-2 | TRBV4-3 | TGCGCCAGCAGCCAAGATTTGGGAGGCCACACCGGGGAGCTGTTTTTT | CASSQDLGGHTGELFF
TRBD1 | - | 14 | TRBJ2-7 | TRBV7-9 | TGTGCCAGCAGCTTTCCAGGGGGACCGAGGGAGCAGTACTTC | CASSFPGGPREQYF
TRBD1 | - | 14 | TRBJ2-7 | TRBV5-4 | TGTGCCAGCAGCTTGGGGACAGGTTTTTACGAGCAGTACTTC | CASSLGTGFYEQYF
TRBD2 | - | 15 | TRBJ2-7 | TRBV4-2 | TGTGCCAGCAGCCAGGGAGCGGGGTCCCTGTACGAGCAGTACTTC | CASSQGAGSLYEQYF
TRBD1 | few | 15 | TRBJ2-7 | TRBV13 | TGTGCCAGCAGCTCTCAGGACAGGGGCGACTACGAGCAGTACTTC | CASSSQDRGDYEQYF
- | - | 10 | TRBJ1-4 | TRBV7-9 | TGTGCCAGCGGGCACGAAAAACTGTTTTTT | CASGHEKLFF